The T cell receptor beta chain described here comes from a study of blood T cell repertoires in COVID-19. The CDR3 extends over 13 amino acids. Trimming removed 6 bases from V and 5 bases from J, with 11 bases in between. The participants were between 18 and 89 years old and came from about two dozen US areas. Sequenced by immunoSEQ multiplex PCR; TCRdb stores in-frame clones only, minus some. The sample has more than 400,000 clones, 90% seen once. The chain is built from TRBV12-3 or TRBV12-4 and TRBJ1-5; D gene unclear. This receptor was obtained from a man younger than 35 who had recovered from COVID-19. Input material: PBMCs or T cells enriched from blood (not recorded which). For the CDR3, the DNA is TGTGCCAGCAGCCGATACGGGGATCAGCCCCAGCATTTT. Residues: CASSRYGDQPQHF.